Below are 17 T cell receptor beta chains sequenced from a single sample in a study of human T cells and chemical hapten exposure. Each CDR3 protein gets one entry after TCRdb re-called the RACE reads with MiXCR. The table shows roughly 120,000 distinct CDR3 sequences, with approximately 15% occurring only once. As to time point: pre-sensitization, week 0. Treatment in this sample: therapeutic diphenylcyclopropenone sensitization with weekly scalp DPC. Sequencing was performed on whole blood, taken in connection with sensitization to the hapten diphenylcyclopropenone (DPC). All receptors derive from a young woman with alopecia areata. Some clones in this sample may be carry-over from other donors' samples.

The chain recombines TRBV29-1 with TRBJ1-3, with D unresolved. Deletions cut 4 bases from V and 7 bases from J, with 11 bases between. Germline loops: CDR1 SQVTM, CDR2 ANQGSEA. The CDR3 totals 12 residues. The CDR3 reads CSVVTGPNTIYF. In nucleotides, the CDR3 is TGCAGCGTTGTAACCGGACCGAACACCATATATTTT.

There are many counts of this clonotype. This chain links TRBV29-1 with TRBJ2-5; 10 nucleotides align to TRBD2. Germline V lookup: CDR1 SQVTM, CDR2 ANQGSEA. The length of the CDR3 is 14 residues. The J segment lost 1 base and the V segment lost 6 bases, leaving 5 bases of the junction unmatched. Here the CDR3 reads CSVGSGGLQETQYF. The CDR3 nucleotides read TGCAGCGTAGGTAGCGGGGGGCTCCAAGAGACCCAGTACTTC.

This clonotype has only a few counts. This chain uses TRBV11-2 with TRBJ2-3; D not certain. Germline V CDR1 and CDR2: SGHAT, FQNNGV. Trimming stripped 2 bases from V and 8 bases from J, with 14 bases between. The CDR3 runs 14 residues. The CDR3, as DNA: TGTGCCAGCAGCTTACTTGGTCAACTGGGTACGCAGTATTTT. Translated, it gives CASSLLGQLGTQYF.

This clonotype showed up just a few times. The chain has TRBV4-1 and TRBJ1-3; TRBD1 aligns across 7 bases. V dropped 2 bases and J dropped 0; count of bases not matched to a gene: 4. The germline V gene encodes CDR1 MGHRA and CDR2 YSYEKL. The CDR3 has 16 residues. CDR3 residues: CASSQQTGFSGNTIYF. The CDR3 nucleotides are TGCGCCAGCAGCCAACAGACAGGGTTCTCTGGAAACACCATATATTTT.

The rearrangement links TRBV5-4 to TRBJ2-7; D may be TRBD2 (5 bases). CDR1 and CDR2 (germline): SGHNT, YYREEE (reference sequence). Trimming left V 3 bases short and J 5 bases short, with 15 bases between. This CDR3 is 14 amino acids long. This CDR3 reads CASSYQGLRDEQYF. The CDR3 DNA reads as TGTGCCAGCAGCTATCAAGGGCTGAGGGACGAGCAGTACTTC.

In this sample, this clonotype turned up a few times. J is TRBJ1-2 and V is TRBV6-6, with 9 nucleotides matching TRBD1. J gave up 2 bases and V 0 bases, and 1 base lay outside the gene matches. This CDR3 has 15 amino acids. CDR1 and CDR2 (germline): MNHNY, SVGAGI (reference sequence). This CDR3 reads CASSYSGQGNYGYTF. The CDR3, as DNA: TGTGCCAGCAGTTACTCGGGACAGGGAAACTATGGCTACACCTTC.

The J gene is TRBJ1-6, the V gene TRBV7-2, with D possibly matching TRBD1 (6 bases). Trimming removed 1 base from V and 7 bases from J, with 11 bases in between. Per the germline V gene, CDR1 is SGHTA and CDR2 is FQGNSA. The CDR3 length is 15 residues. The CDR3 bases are TGTGCCAGCAGCTTAGTCATCCAGGGGAATTCACCCCTCCACTTT. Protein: CASSLVIQGNSPLHF.

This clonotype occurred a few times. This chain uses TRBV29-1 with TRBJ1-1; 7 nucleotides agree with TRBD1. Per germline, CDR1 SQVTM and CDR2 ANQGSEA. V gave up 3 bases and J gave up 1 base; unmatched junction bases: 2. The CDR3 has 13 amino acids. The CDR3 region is CSVDEGANTEAFF. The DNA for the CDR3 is TGCAGCGTTGATGAGGGGGCGAACACTGAAGCTTTCTTT.

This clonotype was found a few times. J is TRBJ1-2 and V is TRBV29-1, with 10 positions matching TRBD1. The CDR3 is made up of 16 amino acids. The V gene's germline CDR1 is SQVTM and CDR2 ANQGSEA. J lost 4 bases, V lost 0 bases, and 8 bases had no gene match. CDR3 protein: CSVEDPDRGRIYGYTF. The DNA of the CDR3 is TGCAGCGTTGAAGATCCTGACAGGGGGCGGATCTATGGCTACACCTTC.

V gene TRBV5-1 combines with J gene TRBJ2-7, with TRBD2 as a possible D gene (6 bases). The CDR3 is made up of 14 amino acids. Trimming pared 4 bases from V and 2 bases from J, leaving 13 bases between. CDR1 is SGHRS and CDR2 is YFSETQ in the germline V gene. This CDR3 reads CASSPDGGAYEQYF. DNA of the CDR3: TGCGCCAGCAGCCCCGATGGAGGGGCCTACGAGCAGTACTTC.

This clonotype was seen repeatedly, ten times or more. The DNA of the CDR3 is TGCGCCAGCAGCTTGGGACAGGTCAACTCTGGAAACACCATATATTTT. It specifies CASSLGQVNSGNTIYF. The V gene is TRBV5-1, the J gene TRBJ1-3, with a tentative D call TRBD1 (6 bases). CDR1 SGHRS and CDR2 YFSETQ come from the germline V gene. This CDR3 region has 16 residues. V was pared by 0 bases and J by 0 bases, with 10 bases between.

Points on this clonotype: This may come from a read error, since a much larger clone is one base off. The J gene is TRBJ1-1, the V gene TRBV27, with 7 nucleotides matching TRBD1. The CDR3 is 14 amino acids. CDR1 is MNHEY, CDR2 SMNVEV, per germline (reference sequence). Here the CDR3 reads CASSLRGGYAEALF. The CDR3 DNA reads TGTGCCAGCAGTTTAAGAGGGGGCTACGCTGAAGCTCTCTTT.

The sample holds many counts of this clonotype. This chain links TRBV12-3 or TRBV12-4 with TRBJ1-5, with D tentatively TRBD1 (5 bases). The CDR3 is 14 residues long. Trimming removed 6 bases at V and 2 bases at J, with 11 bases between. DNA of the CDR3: TGTGCCAGCAGCTTTCAGGGTGGCAATCAGCCCCAGCATTTT. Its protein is CASSFQGGNQPQHF.

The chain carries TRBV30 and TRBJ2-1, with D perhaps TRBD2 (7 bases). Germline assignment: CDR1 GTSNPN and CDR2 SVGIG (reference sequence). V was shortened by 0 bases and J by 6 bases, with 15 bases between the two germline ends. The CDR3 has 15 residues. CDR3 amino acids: CAWSVVWGGGNEQFF. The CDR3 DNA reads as TGTGCCTGGAGTGTAGTATGGGGGGGCGGCAATGAGCAGTTCTTC.

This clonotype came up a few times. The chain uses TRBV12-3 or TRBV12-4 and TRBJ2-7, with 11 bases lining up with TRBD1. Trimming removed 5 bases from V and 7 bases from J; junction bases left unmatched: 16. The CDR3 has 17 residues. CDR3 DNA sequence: TGTGCCAGCAGTCCCACACGCCTAGGACAGGGGGCAAGGGAGCAGTACTTC. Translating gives CASSPTRLGQGAREQYF.

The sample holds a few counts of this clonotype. The CDR3 spells CASSRQEAYEQYF. The CDR3 DNA reads as TGTGCCAGCAGCCGACAGGAGGCCTACGAGCAGTACTTC. The chain has TRBV6-6 and TRBJ2-7, with D possibly TRBD1 on 6 matching bases. V shed 6 bases and J shed 2 bases, with 11 bases lying between them. Germline V gene lookup returns CDR1 MNHNY and CDR2 SVGAGI (reference sequence). The CDR3 length is 13 residues.

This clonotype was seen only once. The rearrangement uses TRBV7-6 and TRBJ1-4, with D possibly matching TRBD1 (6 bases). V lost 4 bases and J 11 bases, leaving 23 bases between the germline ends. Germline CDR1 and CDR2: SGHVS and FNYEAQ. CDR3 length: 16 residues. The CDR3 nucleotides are TGTGCCAGCAGCTCCACAATATTAGAAAGGGGGTCTAAACTGTTTTTT. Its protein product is CASSSTILERGSKLFF.